A selection of T cell receptor beta chains follows, all from one sample in a study of vaccination effects on CD4 cells after COVID-19. Assay: immunoSEQ multiplex PCR; the TCRdb copy retains only in-frame clones and omits some. The sample includes around 81,000 clones, 77% seen only once; the top ten take more than 0.85%. For these TCRs, the target antigens are not known. The starting material was CD4+ T cells from PBMCs cultured with HCoV-OC43 spike peptides, obtained after COVID-19 vaccination. Receptors originate from a human donor who received a COVID-19 vaccine. Both conserved end residues are part of each CDR3. The order of the fields is clone size, D gene, V gene, J gene, CDR3 protein, CDR3 DNA. A D gene is named only where the DNA matches it firmly. Clone size appears in some rows only: once, few, many, or a class for an expanded clone.

>once|-|TRBV19|TRBJ1-1
CASSGLRGELEAFF
TGTGCCAGTTCGGGCCTAAGGGGGGAACTTGAAGCTTTCTTT
>-|-|TRBV6-5|TRBJ1-1
CASSYSWTVNTEAFF
TGTGCCAGCAGTTACTCGTGGACGGTGAACACTGAAGCTTTCTTT
>-|TRBD1|TRBV7-2|TRBJ2-1
CASSLPTGQGRSYNEQFF
TGTGCCAGCAGCTTACCTACCGGACAGGGCCGCTCCTACAATGAGCAGTTCTTC
>once|-|TRBV18|TRBJ1-5
CASSPDSQANQPQHF
TGTGCCAGCTCACCCGACAGCCAAGCGAATCAGCCCCAGCATTTT
>-|-|TRBV30|TRBJ1-2
CAWSKDSSIGYTF
TGTGCCTGGAGCAAGGACAGCTCTATTGGCTACACCTTC
>-|-|TRBV24-1|TRBJ1-2
CATSDWGADYGYTF
TGTGCCACCAGTGACTGGGGGGCGGACTATGGCTACACCTTC
>-|-|TRBV18|TRBJ2-5
CASSPGGGETQYF
TGTGCCAGCTCACCGGGGGGAGGAGAGACCCAGTACTTC
>few|TRBD2|TRBV27|TRBJ2-1
CASSGGLAGSSYNEQFF
TGTGCCAGCAGTGGCGGACTAGCGGGGAGCTCCTACAATGAGCAGTTCTTC
>-|-|TRBV6-2/TRBV6-3|TRBJ1-2
CASSKDGTDLGYTF
TGTGCCAGCAGCAAGGACGGGACGGACCTTGGCTACACCTTC
>-|TRBD2|TRBV7-3|TRBJ2-2
CASSQLAGGNTGELFF
TGTGCCAGCAGCCAACTAGCGGGTGGGAACACCGGGGAGCTGTTTTTT
>-|-|TRBV19|TRBJ1-1
CASITGTAKAFF
TGTGCCAGTATAACTGGGACGGCCAAAGCTTTCTTT
>once|-|TRBV5-6|TRBJ2-1
CASSPGGGGDEQFF
TGTGCCAGCAGCCCCGGAGGTGGAGGGGATGAGCAGTTCTTC
>few|-|TRBV4-1|TRBJ2-1
CASSQDGNYEQFF
TGCGCCAGCAGCCAAGACGGCAATTATGAGCAGTTCTTC
>-|TRBD1|TRBV12-3/TRBV12-4|TRBJ1-2
CASRYGTAYGYTF
TGTGCCAGCAGGTACGGGACAGCCTATGGCTACACCTTC
>-|TRBD1|TRBV5-1|TRBJ2-5
CASSHDRGQETQYF
TGCGCCAGCAGCCACGACAGGGGCCAAGAGACCCAGTACTTC
>-|-|TRBV5-1|TRBJ2-1
CASSLDGTPYNEQFF
TGCGCCAGCAGCTTGGATGGGACACCCTACAATGAGCAGTTCTTC
>-|-|TRBV6-5|TRBJ2-1
CASSQVRATYNEQFF
TGTGCCAGCAGCCAGGTCCGAGCAACCTACAATGAGCAGTTCTTC
>-|TRBD1|TRBV5-1|TRBJ2-2
CASKRQGENTGELFF
TGCGCCAGCAAACGACAGGGCGAGAACACCGGGGAGCTGTTTTTT
>-|-|TRBV19|TRBJ1-4
CASSILGREEEKLFF
TGTGCCAGTAGTATCCTCGGCAGGGAAGAAGAAAAACTGTTTTTT
>few|-|TRBV6-5|TRBJ1-5
CASSDVAGVDQPQHF
TGTGCCAGCAGCGACGTTGCAGGGGTAGATCAGCCCCAGCATTTT
>-|TRBD1|TRBV4-1|TRBJ2-1
CASSRDRPEGQFF
TGCGCCAGCAGCCGGGACAGGCCGGAGGGGCAGTTCTTC
>-|TRBD1|TRBV6-1|TRBJ1-5
CASSETGGQGQPQHF
TGTGCCAGCAGTGAAACAGGGGGACAGGGGCAGCCCCAGCATTTT
>-|-|TRBV18|TRBJ1-3
CASSGVESSGNTIYF
TGTGCCAGCTCAGGGGTCGAGTCCTCTGGAAACACCATATATTTT
>-|-|TRBV5-1|TRBJ1-4
CASSLRPGTVGEKLFF
TGCGCCAGCAGCTTGCGCCCAGGGACGGTCGGGGAAAAACTGTTTTTT
>-|TRBD2|TRBV5-8|TRBJ2-1
CASSKGLAGNYEQFF
TGTGCCAGCAGCAAGGGACTAGCGGGGAACTATGAGCAGTTCTTC
>-|-|TRBV7-3|TRBJ2-1
CASSQGNEQFF
TGTGCCAGCAGCCAGGGAAATGAGCAGTTCTTC
>-|-|TRBV19|TRBJ2-5
CASGGRATSGTQYF
TGTGCCAGCGGTGGACGAGCGACGTCGGGGACCCAGTACTTC